One sample yielded the 16 T cell receptor beta chains listed below, sequenced in a study of blood T cell repertoires in COVID-19. The protocol was immunoSEQ multiplex PCR, while the TCRdb copy is restricted to in-frame clones and leaves out a portion. This sample has 250,000 to 300,000 clones, with around nine tenths found just once. The sample taken for sequencing was peripheral blood. These receptors were obtained from a woman aged 30 to 39 with COVID-19, enrolled during active disease.

This rearrangement joins TRBV6-6 to TRBJ2-5; D is possibly TRBD1 (6 bases). This CDR3 contains 14 residues. CDR1 is MNHNY and CDR2 is SVGAGI in the germline V gene (reference sequence). Trimming took 5 bases from V and 2 from J, leaving 12 bases between them. The DNA of the CDR3 is TGTGCCAGCAGTACAGGGATTCCGCAAGAGACCCAGTACTTC. Translation: CASSTGIPQETQYF.

The chain joins TRBV24-1 to TRBJ2-1; maybe TRBD1 (6 bases). V lost 5 bases, J lost 4 bases, and 14 bases lay in between. Germline V CDR1 and CDR2: KGHDR, SFDVKD. The CDR3 has 15 residues. The CDR3 protein is CATSAPGTPYNEQFF. For the CDR3, the DNA is TGTGCCACCAGTGCCCCCGGGACACCTTACAATGAGCAGTTCTTC.

The rearrangement joins TRBV6-6 to TRBJ1-5; TRBD1 matches 7 bases. This CDR3 spans 14 amino acids. Germline V gives CDR1 MNHNY, CDR2 SVGAGI (reference sequence). V lost 3 bases to trimming and J lost 5 bases; unmatched junction nucleotides: 4. For the CDR3, the DNA is TGTGCCAGCAGTTATACGGGACAGCATCAGCCCCAGCATTTT. Its translation is CASSYTGQHQPQHF.

This clone was found once. The chain uses TRBV7-2 and TRBJ1-2, with TRBD1 as a possible D gene (5 bases). The CDR3 runs 14 residues. The ends were cut back, 3 bases at V and 4 bases at J, with 12 bases in the middle. Germline CDR1 is SGHTA and CDR2 is FQGNSA. The CDR3 DNA sequence: TGTGCCAGCAGCTTTAGGGGTTTTGGCTATGGCTACACCTTC. It translates to CASSFRGFGYGYTF.

The genes are TRBV21-1 and TRBJ2-7; no DNA check was done on the table's D call, TRBD2. TRBV21-1 is listed as a pseudogene. This CDR3 has 16 residues. CDR3 nucleotides: TGTGCCAGCAGCCTTTCTTTTAGCGGTAGAACCTACGAGCAGTACTTC. Translated: CASSLSFSGRTYEQYF.

This chain links TRBV11-3 with TRBJ2-2, with D maybe TRBD2 (6 bases). This CDR3 has 16 amino acids. The germline V and J ends were trimmed by 2 bases and 2 bases, with 12 bases remaining between them. The V gene's germline CDR1 is SGHNT and CDR2 YENEEA. CDR3 sequence: CASSLRGWNNTGELFF. The CDR3 coding sequence is TGTGCCAGCAGCTTACGGGGGTGGAACAACACCGGGGAGCTGTTTTTT.

This clone appeared once. J is TRBJ2-1 and V is TRBV19, with D possibly being TRBD2 (6 bases). Trimming pared 7 bases from V and 6 bases from J, leaving 16 bases between. The CDR3 spans 14 residues. Looked up from germline, CDR1 is LNHDA and CDR2 is SQIVND (reference sequence). CDR3 sequence (DNA): TGTGCCAGTAACCTATTCCAGGGAGGCAATGAGCAGTTCTTC. This codes for CASNLFQGGNEQFF.

With respect to this clone: In the same sample, other DNA sequences code for this CDR3. The J gene is TRBJ2-2, the V gene TRBV18; D not resolved. The CDR3 is 14 residues long. Trimming cost V 1 base and J 4 bases, with 7 bases left between them. Looked up from germline, CDR1 is KGHSH and CDR2 is LQKENI. CDR3 coding DNA: TGTGCCAGCTCACCACTCGATAGCACCGGGGAGCTGTTTTTT. It translates to CASSPLDSTGELFF. The variable domain in full, completed from reference TRBV18 and TRBJ2-2, reads NAGVMQNPRHLVRRRGQEARLRCSPMKGHSHVYWYRQLPEEGLKFMVYLQKENIIDESGMPKERFSAEFPKEGPSILRIQQVVRGDSAAYFCASSPLDSTGELFFGEGSRLTVL.

The CDR3 sequence: CASRLEADTEAFF. The CDR3 DNA is TGTGCCAGCAGGTTGGAGGCAGACACTGAAGCTTTCTTT. V gene TRBV2 combines with J gene TRBJ1-1; no clear D. CDR1 and CDR2 from the germline V gene are SNHLY and FYNNEI. Deletions cut 6 bases from V and 3 bases from J, with 11 bases between. The CDR3 sequence is 13 residues long. Full variable domain (remainder filled in from reference TRBV2 and TRBJ1-1): EPEVTQTPSHQVTQMGQEVILRCVPISNHLYFYWYRQILGQKVEFLVSFYNNEISEKSEIFDDQFSVERPDGSNFTLKIRSTKLEDSAMYFCASRLEADTEAFFGQGTRLTVV.

J is TRBJ2-1 and V is TRBV9, with 10 bases fitting TRBD2. Trimming took 0 bases from V and 6 from J; bases not matched to a gene: 6. The germline CDR1 and CDR2 sequences are SGDLS and YYNGEE. The CDR3 length is 16 residues. This CDR3 reads CASSVGAPSGSNEQFF. CDR3 in DNA: TGTGCCAGCAGCGTAGGGGCGCCTAGCGGGAGCAATGAGCAGTTCTTC.

The rearrangement links TRBV5-1 to TRBJ1-4, with D perhaps matching TRBD1 (5 bases). With 4 bases removed from V and 3 bases from J, the gap between germline ends came to 10 bases. The germline V gene encodes CDR1 SGHRS and CDR2 YFSETQ. This CDR3 is built from 14 residues. The chain's CDR3 is CASSLDSPNEKLFF. CDR3 DNA: TGCGCCAGCAGCCTCGACAGCCCTAATGAAAAACTGTTTTTT.

Concerning this clone: Other DNA sequences in the same sample also yield this CDR3. V usage is TRBV7-3 and J usage is TRBJ2-3; D is ambiguous. Per germline, CDR1 SGHTA and CDR2 FQGTGA. The CDR3 sequence is 13 residues long. Trimming removed 1 base from V and 5 bases from J, with 7 bases in between. CDR3 nucleotide sequence: TGTGCCAGCAGCTTAAACTCGGGAGATACGCAGTATTTT. Translating gives CASSLNSGDTQYF.

The chain links TRBV29-1 to TRBJ2-5, with TRBD2 as a possible D gene (6 bases). This CDR3 has 11 residues. The germline CDR1 and CDR2 sequences are SQVTM and ANQGSEA. V shed 7 bases and J shed 5 bases, with 11 bases lying between them. The CDR3 reads CSGGTRETQYF. The CDR3 coding sequence is TGCAGCGGAGGGACTCGGGAGACCCAGTACTTC.

Concerning this clone itself: Within the sample, other DNA sequences also encode this same CDR3. J is TRBJ2-2 and V is TRBV7-2; TRBD1 is a possible D gene (7 bases). The CDR3 runs to 14 residues. V lost 3 bases and J 5 bases, leaving 10 bases between the germline ends. Germline V CDR1 and CDR2: SGHTA, FQGNSA. The CDR3 region is CASSLAGGTGELFF. CDR3 nucleotides: TGTGCCAGCAGCTTGGCAGGGGGGACCGGGGAGCTGTTTTTT.

V is TRBV5-1 and J is TRBJ2-3; TRBD2 matches at 11 bases. The CDR3 has 15 residues. Germline V CDR1 and CDR2: SGHRS, YFSETQ. V was clipped by 5 bases and J by 4 bases; unmatched bases: 6. The CDR3 nucleotides read TGCGCCAGCAGATACCTAGCGGGAGGCTCAGATACGCAGTATTTT. Translation: CASRYLAGGSDTQYF.

V is TRBV30 and J is TRBJ2-6; 7 bases are shared with TRBD1. J was trimmed by 4 bases and V by 3 bases; bases with no gene match: 3. Germline CDR1 GTSNPN, CDR2 SVGIG (reference sequence). This CDR3 region has 14 residues. The chain's CDR3 is CAWRWGQGANVLTF. The CDR3 bases are TGTGCCTGGAGGTGGGGACAGGGGGCCAACGTCCTGACTTTC.